Here is one T cell receptor beta chain with its context. The sample originates from a study of monozygotic twins with inflammatory bowel disease. TCRdb re-called the 5' RACE reads and shows each CDR3 protein once, DNA omitted. The table for this sample gives about 210,000 distinct CDR3 sequences. Germline V gene lookup returns CDR1 LGHNA and CDR2 YSLEER. This CDR3 has 14 residues. The receptor comes from a human donor with ulcerative colitis or Crohn's disease, or a healthy co-twin of an affected twin (not recorded which). This sequence joins TRBV4-3 and TRBJ1-2. The sample consisted of blood. This CDR3 is CASSQDFENYGYTF.